This T cell receptor (beta chain) was identified in a study of shared clonotypes between healthy human individuals. Across the study: Three plates each covered CD4 naive and memory; CD8 naive two, CD8 memory one.

Clones were read by immunoSEQ multiplex PCR, and TCRdb kept only the in-frame ones, dropping some. The repertoire holds around 2,000,000 clones, with 85% to 95% as singletons. The CDR3 has 14 amino acids. Germline V gene data show CDR1 as SQVTM and CDR2 as ANQGSEA. V lost 8 bases, J lost 1 base, and 15 bases lay in between. Material: naive CD4+ T cells sorted from blood. The sample's subset: CD45RA+ positively selected. The TCR comes from a man younger than 30 in good health. The gene calls are TRBV29-1 and TRBJ2-4; D tentatively fits TRBD1 or TRBD2 (5 bases each). The CDR3 sequence: CSPGRQGAKNIQYF. CDR3 bases: TGCAGCCCGGGACGGCAAGGGGCCAAAAACATTCAGTACTTC.